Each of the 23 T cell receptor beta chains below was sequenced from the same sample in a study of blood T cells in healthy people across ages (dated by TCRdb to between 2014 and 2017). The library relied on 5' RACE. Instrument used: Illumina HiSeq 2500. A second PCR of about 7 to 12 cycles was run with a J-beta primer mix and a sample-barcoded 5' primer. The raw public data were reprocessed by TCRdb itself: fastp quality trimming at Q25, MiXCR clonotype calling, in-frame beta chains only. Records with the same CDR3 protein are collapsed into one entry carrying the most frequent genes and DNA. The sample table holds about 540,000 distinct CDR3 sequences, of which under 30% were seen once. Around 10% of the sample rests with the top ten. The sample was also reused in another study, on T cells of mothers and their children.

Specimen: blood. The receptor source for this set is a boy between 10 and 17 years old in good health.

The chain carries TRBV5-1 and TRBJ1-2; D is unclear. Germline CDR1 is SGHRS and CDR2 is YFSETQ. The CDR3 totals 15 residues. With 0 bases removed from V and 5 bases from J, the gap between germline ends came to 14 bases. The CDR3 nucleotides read TGCGCCAGCAGCTTGGGTTCAGGTTCTTCTTATGGCTACACCTTC. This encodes CASSLGSGSSYGYTF.

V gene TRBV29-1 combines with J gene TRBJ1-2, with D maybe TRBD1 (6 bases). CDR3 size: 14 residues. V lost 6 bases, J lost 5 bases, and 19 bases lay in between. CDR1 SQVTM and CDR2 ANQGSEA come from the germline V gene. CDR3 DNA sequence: TGCAGCGTCCACGAGCCGGGGGCAGGATATGGCTACACCTTC. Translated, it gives CSVHEPGAGYGYTF.

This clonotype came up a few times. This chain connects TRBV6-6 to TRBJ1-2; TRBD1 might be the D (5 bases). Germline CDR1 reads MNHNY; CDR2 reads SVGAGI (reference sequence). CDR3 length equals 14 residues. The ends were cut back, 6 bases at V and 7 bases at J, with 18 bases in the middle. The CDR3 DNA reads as TGTGCCAGCAGGACAACAGGCGCTGGTGGTGGCTACACCTTC. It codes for CASRTTGAGGGYTF.

CDR3 sequence: CASSQGGQGINQPQHF. The CDR3 bases are TGCGCCAGCAGCCAAGGCGGACAGGGGATCAATCAGCCCCAGCATTTT. V is TRBV4-3 and J is TRBJ1-5, with TRBD1 identical over 9 bases. Germline loops: CDR1 LGHNA, CDR2 YSLEER. The CDR3 loop spans 16 amino acids. Germline trimming cut 1 base from V and 3 bases from J; bases unmatched to any gene: 4.

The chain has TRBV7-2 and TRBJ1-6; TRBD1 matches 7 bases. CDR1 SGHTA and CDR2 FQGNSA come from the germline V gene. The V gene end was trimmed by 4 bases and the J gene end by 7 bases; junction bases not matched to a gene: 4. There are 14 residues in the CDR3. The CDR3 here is CASSYRGVNSPLHF. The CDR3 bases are TGTGCCAGCAGCTACAGGGGCGTCAATTCACCCCTCCACTTT.

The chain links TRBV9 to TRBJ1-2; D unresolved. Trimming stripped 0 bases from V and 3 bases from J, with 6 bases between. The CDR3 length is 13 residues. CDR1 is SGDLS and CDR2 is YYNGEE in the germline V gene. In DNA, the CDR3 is TGTGCCAGCAGCGTAGAAAGGGACTATGGCTACACCTTC. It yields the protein CASSVERDYGYTF.

CDR3 sequence reads: CASSVDSFSYNEQFF. DNA for the CDR3: TGTGCCAGCAGCGTGGACAGTTTCTCCTACAATGAGCAGTTCTTC. The V call is TRBV7-3, the J call TRBJ2-1; maybe TRBD1 (6 bases). Germline values: CDR1 SGHTA, CDR2 FQGTGA. The V gene lost 5 bases and the J gene lost 0 bases, with 11 bases spanning the gap. This CDR3 spans 15 amino acids. The full variable domain, its missing parts supplied by reference TRBV7-3 and TRBJ2-1, is GAGVSQTPSNKVTEKGKYVELRCDPISGHTALYWYRQSLGQGPEFLIYFQGTGAADDSGLPNDRFFAVRPEGSVSTLKIQRTERGDSAVYLCASSVDSFSYNEQFFGPGTRLTVL.

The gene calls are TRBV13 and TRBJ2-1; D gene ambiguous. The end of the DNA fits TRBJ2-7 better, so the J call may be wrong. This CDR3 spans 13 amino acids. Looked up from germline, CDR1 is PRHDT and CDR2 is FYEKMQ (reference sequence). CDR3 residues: CASSYGTSGEQYF. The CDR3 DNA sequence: TGTGCCAGCAGCTATGGCACCTCTGGCGAGCAGTACTTC.

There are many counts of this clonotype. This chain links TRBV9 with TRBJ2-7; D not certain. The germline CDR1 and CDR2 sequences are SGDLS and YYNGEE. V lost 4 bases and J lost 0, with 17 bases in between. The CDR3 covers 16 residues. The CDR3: CASSSRVSTLSYEQYF. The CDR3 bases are TGTGCCAGCAGCTCCCGAGTCAGCACCCTCTCCTACGAGCAGTACTTC.

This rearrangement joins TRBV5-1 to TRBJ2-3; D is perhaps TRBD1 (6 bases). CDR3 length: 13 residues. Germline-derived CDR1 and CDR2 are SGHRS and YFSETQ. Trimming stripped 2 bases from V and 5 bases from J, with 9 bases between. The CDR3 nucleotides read TGCGCCAGCAGCTTCCAAGGGGGAGATACGCAGTATTTT. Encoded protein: CASSFQGGDTQYF.

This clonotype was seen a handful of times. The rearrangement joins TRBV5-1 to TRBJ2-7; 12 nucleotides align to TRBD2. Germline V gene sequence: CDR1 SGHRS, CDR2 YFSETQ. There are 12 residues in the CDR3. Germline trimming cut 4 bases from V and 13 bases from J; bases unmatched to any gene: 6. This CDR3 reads CASSAGLAGIYF. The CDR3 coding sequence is TGCGCCAGCAGCGCCGGACTAGCGGGGATCTACTTC.

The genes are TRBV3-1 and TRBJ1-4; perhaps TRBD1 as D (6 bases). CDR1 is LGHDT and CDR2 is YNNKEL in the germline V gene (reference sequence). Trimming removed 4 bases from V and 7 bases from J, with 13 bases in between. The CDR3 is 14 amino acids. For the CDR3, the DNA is TGTGCCAGCAGCCGCCCGACAGGTCCTGAAAAACTGTTTTTT. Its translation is CASSRPTGPEKLFF.

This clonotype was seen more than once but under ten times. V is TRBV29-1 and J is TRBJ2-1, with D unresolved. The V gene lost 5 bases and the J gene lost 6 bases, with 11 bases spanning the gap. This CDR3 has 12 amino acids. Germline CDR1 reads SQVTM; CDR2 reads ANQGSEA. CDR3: CSVLELGNEQFF. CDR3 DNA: TGCAGCGTTCTAGAGCTCGGCAATGAGCAGTTCTTC.

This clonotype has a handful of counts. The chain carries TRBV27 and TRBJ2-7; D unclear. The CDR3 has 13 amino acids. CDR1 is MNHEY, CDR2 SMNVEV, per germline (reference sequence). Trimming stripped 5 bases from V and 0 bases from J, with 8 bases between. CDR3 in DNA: TGTGCCAGCAGTAAAGGACGCTCCTACGAGCAGTACTTC. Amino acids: CASSKGRSYEQYF.

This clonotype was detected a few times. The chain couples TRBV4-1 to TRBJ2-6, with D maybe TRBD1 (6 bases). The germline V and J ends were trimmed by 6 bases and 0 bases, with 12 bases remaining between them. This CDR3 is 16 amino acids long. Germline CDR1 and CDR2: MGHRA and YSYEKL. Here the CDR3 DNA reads TGCGCCAGCAGTTCCGGGACAACCTCTGGGGCCAACGTCCTGACTTTC. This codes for CASSSGTTSGANVLTF.

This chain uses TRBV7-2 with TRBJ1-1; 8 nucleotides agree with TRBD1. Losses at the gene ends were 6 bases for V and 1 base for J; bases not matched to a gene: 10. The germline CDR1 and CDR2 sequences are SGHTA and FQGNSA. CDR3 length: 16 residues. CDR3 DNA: TGTGCCAGCAGGATGACAGGGGCCATGAGGAACACTGAAGCTTTCTTT. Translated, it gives CASRMTGAMRNTEAFF.

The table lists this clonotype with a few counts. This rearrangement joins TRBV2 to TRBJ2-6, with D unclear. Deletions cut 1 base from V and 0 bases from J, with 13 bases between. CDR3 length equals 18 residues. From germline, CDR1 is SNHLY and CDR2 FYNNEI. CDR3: CASSEGLTKYSGANVLTF. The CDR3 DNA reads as TGTGCCAGCAGTGAAGGACTTACCAAATACTCTGGGGCCAACGTCCTGACTTTC.

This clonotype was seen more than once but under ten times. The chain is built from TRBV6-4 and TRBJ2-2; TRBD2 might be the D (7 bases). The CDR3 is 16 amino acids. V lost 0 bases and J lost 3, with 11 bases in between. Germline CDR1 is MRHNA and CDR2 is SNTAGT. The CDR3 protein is CASSDSRGADTGELFF. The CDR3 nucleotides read TGTGCCAGCAGTGACTCTCGGGGGGCGGACACCGGGGAGCTGTTTTTT.

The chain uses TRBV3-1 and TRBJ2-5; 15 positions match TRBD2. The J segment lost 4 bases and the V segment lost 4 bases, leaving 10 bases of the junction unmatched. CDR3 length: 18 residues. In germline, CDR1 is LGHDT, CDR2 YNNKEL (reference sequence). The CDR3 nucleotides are TGTGCCAGCAGCCCAAACGGACTAGCGGGGGGGTCGCGAGAGACCCAGTACTTC. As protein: CASSPNGLAGGSRETQYF.

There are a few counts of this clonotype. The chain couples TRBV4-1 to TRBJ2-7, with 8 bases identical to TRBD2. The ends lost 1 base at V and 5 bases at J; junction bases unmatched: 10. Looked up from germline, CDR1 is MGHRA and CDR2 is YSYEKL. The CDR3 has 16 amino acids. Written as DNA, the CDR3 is TGCGCCAGCAGCCAAGGTCTACAGCGGGAGTTGCACGAGCAGTACTTC. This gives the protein CASSQGLQRELHEQYF.

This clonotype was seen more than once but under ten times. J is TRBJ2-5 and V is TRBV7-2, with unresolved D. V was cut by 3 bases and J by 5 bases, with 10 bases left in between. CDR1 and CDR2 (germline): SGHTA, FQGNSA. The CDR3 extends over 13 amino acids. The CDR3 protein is CASSLSVRETQYF. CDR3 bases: TGTGCCAGCAGCTTGTCCGTACGGGAGACCCAGTACTTC.

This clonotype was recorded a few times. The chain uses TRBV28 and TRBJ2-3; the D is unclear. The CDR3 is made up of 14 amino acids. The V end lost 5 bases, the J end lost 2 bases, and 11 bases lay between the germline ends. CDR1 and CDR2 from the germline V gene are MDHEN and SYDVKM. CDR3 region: CASSRLGNTDTQYF. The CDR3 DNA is TGTGCCAGCAGTAGGTTGGGTAACACAGATACGCAGTATTTT.

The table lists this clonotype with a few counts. The CDR3 reads CASSLDLLTGVLETQYF. CDR3 sequence (DNA): TGTGCCAGCAGCTTAGATCTTCTGACAGGGGTTTTAGAGACCCAGTACTTC. This chain uses TRBV7-9 with TRBJ2-5; 8 nucleotides align to TRBD1. This CDR3 is 17 amino acids long. Germline CDR1 reads SEHNR; CDR2 reads FQNEAQ (reference sequence). J lost 4 bases, V lost 1 base, and 11 bases had no gene match.